The 9 T cell receptor beta chains in this list originate from one sample, sequenced in a study of CD8 T cells in Susac syndrome (dated by TCRdb to between 2018 and 2021). Library creation used the immunoSEQ multiplex PCR assay. RNA was extracted with the RNeasy kit and roughly 0.45 to 1 ug was reverse transcribed using random hexamers. TCRdb handled the public reads itself, with Q25 trimming in fastp and clone calling in MiXCR, and kept productive beta chains. Identical CDR3 protein sequences are pooled into one entry, listed with their most common genes and DNA. In this sample the table shows 150,000 to 200,000 distinct CDR3 sequences, roughly 94% of which occur a single time. The ten largest clonotypes hold roughly 0.08% of the sample. The sequenced material came from CD4+ T cells from PBMCs. The receptors come from a human donor in good health.

This chain links TRBV30 with TRBJ2-1; D gene ambiguous. CDR3 size: 14 residues. V was pared by 2 bases and J by 2 bases, with 10 bases between. Per the germline V gene, CDR1 is GTSNPN and CDR2 is SVGIG (reference sequence). The CDR3 nucleotides are TGTGCCTGGAGTAAAGGCGGACCCTACAATGAGCAGTTCTTC. This gives the protein CAWSKGGPYNEQFF.

The rearrangement links TRBV13 to TRBJ2-1, with TRBD2 identical over 7 bases. CDR3 size: 15 residues. J was trimmed by 7 bases and V by 7 bases; bases with no gene match: 13. Germline V gene lookup returns CDR1 PRHDT and CDR2 FYEKMQ (reference sequence). The CDR3 here is CASNVGGRGGNEQFF. The CDR3 region has the DNA TGTGCCAGCAACGTAGGCGGGAGAGGAGGGAATGAGCAGTTCTTC.

CDR3 bases: TGCAGTGCTAGACCGGGGCCTGCAAACACCGGGGAGCTGTTTTTT. Amino acids: CSARPGPANTGELFF. This rearrangement joins TRBV20-1 to TRBJ2-2, with D perhaps assigned TRBD1 or TRBD2 (5 bases each). CDR3 length equals 15 residues. V was shortened by 2 bases and J by 2 bases, with 12 bases between the two germline ends. In germline, CDR1 is DFQATT, CDR2 SNEGSKA (reference sequence).

The genes are TRBV7-8 and TRBJ2-7; 8 bases line up with TRBD2. Germline assignment: CDR1 SGHVS and CDR2 FQNEAQ. CDR3 length equals 15 residues. Trimming at V came to 3 bases and at J to 4 bases, leaving 8 bases not matched to a gene. This CDR3 is CASSFLTGGEYEQYF. The CDR3 region has the DNA TGTGCCAGCAGCTTCCTGACCGGGGGGGAATACGAGCAGTACTTC.

V and J are TRBV19 and TRBJ2-4, with D perhaps TRBD1 (8 bases). This CDR3 contains 13 residues. V gave up 5 bases and J gave up 8 bases, with 13 bases separating them. Looked up from germline, CDR1 is LNHDA and CDR2 is SQIVND (reference sequence). CDR3 nucleotide sequence: TGTGCCAGTAGTGCAACAGGGGGGGACATTCAGTACTTC. Translated, it gives CASSATGGDIQYF.

This chain uses TRBV9 with TRBJ2-6; D gene unclear. The CDR3 loop spans 14 amino acids. Trimming removed 0 bases at V and 1 base at J, with 2 bases between. In germline, CDR1 is SGDLS, CDR2 YYNGEE. CDR3 protein: CASSVESGANVLTF. CDR3 DNA: TGTGCCAGCAGCGTAGAGTCTGGGGCCAACGTCCTGACTTTC.

This rearrangement joins TRBV28 to TRBJ2-4; TRBD2 matches at 7 bases. In germline, CDR1 is MDHEN, CDR2 SYDVKM. J gave up 5 bases and V 8 bases, and 3 bases lay outside the gene matches. The CDR3 has 12 residues. CDR3 nucleotide sequence: TGTGCCAGCGGGGACTACCAAAACATTCAGTACTTC. Its protein product is CASGDYQNIQYF.

The table lists this clonotype with a few counts. This CDR3 is CSVAVAYEQYF. CDR3 coding DNA: TGCAGCGTTGCCGTCGCCTACGAGCAGTACTTC. The chain joins TRBV29-1 to TRBJ2-7; no firm D call. CDR3 size: 11 residues. Looked up from germline, CDR1 is SQVTM and CDR2 is ANQGSEA. V was trimmed by 4 bases and J by 2 bases, leaving 6 bases between them.

This rearrangement joins TRBV9 to TRBJ1-2; maybe TRBD1 (5 bases). Germline V CDR1 and CDR2: SGDLS, YYNGEE. CDR3 length: 14 amino acids. V lost 4 bases and J 2 bases, leaving 12 bases between the germline ends. The CDR3 DNA reads TGTGCCAGCAGCCCGGCAAGGGGAAACTATGGCTACACCTTC. It translates to CASSPARGNYGYTF.